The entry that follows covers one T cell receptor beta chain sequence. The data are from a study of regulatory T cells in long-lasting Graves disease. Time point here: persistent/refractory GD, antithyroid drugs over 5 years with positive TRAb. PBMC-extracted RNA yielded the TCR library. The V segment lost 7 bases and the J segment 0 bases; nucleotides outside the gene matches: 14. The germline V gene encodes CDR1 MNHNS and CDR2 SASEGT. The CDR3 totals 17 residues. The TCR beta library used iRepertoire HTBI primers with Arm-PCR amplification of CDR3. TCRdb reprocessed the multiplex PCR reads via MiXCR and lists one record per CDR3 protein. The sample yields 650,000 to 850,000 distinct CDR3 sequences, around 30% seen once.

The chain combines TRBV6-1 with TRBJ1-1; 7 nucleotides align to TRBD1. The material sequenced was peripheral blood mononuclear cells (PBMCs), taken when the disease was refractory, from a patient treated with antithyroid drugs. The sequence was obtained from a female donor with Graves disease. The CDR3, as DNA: TGTGCCAGCAAACAGGGGTATGGTAGGGGAGTGAACACTGAAGCTTTCTTT. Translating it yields CASKQGYGRGVNTEAFF.